This T cell receptor beta chain derives from a study of cytomegalovirus exposure and HLA in healthy donors. Per the germline V gene, CDR1 is MNHEY and CDR2 is SVGAGI. This CDR3 comprises 15 residues. Trimming at V came to 2 bases and at J to 8 bases, leaving 8 bases not matched to a gene. The primer mix had 60 Vbeta and 13 Jbeta primers. Clones were read by immunoSEQ multiplex PCR, and TCRdb kept only the in-frame ones, dropping some. This sample has about 160,000 clones, with 77% found just once. Material: PBMCs. This TCR was recovered from a man aged 50 or older in good health and CMV-seropositive. V gene TRBV6-5 combines with J gene TRBJ1-2; 10 positions match TRBD1. The CDR3, as DNA: TGTGCCAGCAGTTACGTTCTAGGGACAGGGGACGGCTACACCTTC. This gives the protein CASSYVLGTGDGYTF.